The 9 T cell receptor beta chains presented below share a single source sample, sequenced in a study of shared clonotypes between healthy human individuals. Profiled with immunoSEQ multiplex PCR; TCRdb holds only in-frame clones, not every one. This sample carries 2 million to 2.5 million clones, 80% to 95% of them seen once, and the ten largest clones take approximately 0.4%. The sequencing input was naive CD4+ T cells from PBMCs. Stated subset: CD45RA+ positively selected. These receptors all stem from a man younger than 35 in good health. Some clones in this sample may be carry-over from other donors' samples.

The rearrangement links TRBV28 to TRBJ2-7; the D is unclear. Trimming took off 3 bases at V and 5 bases at J, with 5 bases between the two ends. The germline gives CDR1 MDHEN, CDR2 SYDVKM. The CDR3 is 11 residues long. The CDR3 coding sequence is TGTGCCAGCAGTTTTAGCCACGAGCAGTACTTC. It encodes CASSFSHEQYF.

The chain joins TRBV10-3 to TRBJ2-2; the match to TRBD2 covers 7 bases. This CDR3 is built from 15 residues. Germline V CDR1 and CDR2: ENHRY, SYGVKD. V lost 6 bases to trimming and J lost 3 bases; unmatched junction nucleotides: 7. CDR3 nucleotide sequence: TGTGCCATCAGGGGCGGGAGTACGGACACCGGGGAGCTGTTTTTT. It translates to CAIRGGSTDTGELFF.

The J gene is TRBJ2-3, the V gene TRBV4-2, with 10 bases matching TRBD2. The CDR3 has 18 amino acids. Germline V CDR1 and CDR2: LGHNA, YNFKEQ. Trimming cost V 4 bases and J 0 bases; bases outside gene matches: 10. The CDR3 DNA follows: TGTGCCAGCAGCCCTCCTCTAGCGGGAGAAGATAGCACAGATACGCAGTATTTT. It translates to CASSPPLAGEDSTDTQYF.

The CDR3 region has the DNA TGTGCCAGCTCTCCCCTAGCGGGAGGGCCCTCTTACAATGAGCAGTTCTTC. Encoded protein: CASSPLAGGPSYNEQFF. The chain uses TRBV18 and TRBJ2-1; 12 bases match TRBD2. This CDR3 is built from 17 residues. Germline loops: CDR1 KGHSH, CDR2 LQKENI. V lost 6 bases to trimming and J lost 4 bases; unmatched junction nucleotides: 10. Complete variable domain (other parts from reference TRBV18 and TRBJ2-1): NAGVMQNPRHLVRRRGQEARLRCSPMKGHSHVYWYRQLPEEGLKFMVYLQKENIIDESGMPKERFSAEFPKEGPSILRIQQVVRGDSAAYFCASSPLAGGPSYNEQFFGPGTRLTVL.

A remark on this clone: The identical CDR3 is also encoded by other nucleotide sequences in the sample. The chain uses TRBV20-1 and TRBJ2-7; no clear D. Germline V CDR1 and CDR2: DFQATT, SNEGSKA (reference sequence). This CDR3 is 10 amino acids long. V lost 6 bases and J lost 4, with 7 bases in between. The CDR3 DNA is TGCAGTGCCTTGAGGTACGAGCAGTACTTC. As protein: CSALRYEQYF.

The genes are TRBV7-2 and TRBJ1-1, with no clear D. This CDR3 has 13 residues. V lost 3 bases to trimming and J lost 1 base, with 6 bases between them. Germline values: CDR1 SGHTA, CDR2 FQGNSA. CDR3 sequence: CASSFQENTEAFF. CDR3 DNA: TGTGCCAGCAGCTTTCAGGAGAACACTGAAGCTTTCTTT.

The chain links TRBV7-2 to TRBJ1-5; D is uncertain. V was trimmed by 5 bases and J by 0 bases, leaving 8 bases between them. This CDR3 contains 14 residues. The germline CDR1 and CDR2 sequences are SGHTA and FQGNSA. For the CDR3, the DNA is TGTGCCAGCAGCCTGTTTAGTAGCAATCAGCCCCAGCATTTT. Amino acid sequence: CASSLFSSNQPQHF.

The chain is built from TRBV5-4 and TRBJ1-1, with D maybe TRBD1 (5 bases). The CDR3 runs to 16 residues. With 5 bases removed from V and 0 bases from J, the gap between germline ends came to 17 bases. Germline lookup yields CDR1 SGHNT and CDR2 YYREEE (reference sequence). CDR3 coding DNA: TGTGCCAGCAGACCGGGGTCGTGGGGCATGAACACTGAAGCTTTCTTT. Translation gives CASRPGSWGMNTEAFF.

This chain's CDR3 is CASSLGDRGNEQFF. As DNA, the CDR3 is TGTGCCAGCAGCCTAGGCGATAGGGGTAATGAGCAGTTCTTC. The chain is built from TRBV7-9 and TRBJ2-1; a weak D match, TRBD1 (5 bases). The CDR3 consists of 14 residues. V lost 5 bases and J lost 7, with 15 bases in between. Germline V gene data show CDR1 as SEHNR and CDR2 as FQNEAQ (reference sequence).